The rows below give T cell receptor beta chains drawn from one sample of a study of CD8 T cells in Susac syndrome. TCRdb re-called the immunoSEQ multiplex PCR reads through MiXCR, storing one row per CDR3 protein. The top ten hold around 0.18% of the sample, which has 250,000 to 300,000 distinct CDR3 sequences, 89% seen once. Sequencing used CD8+ T cells from PBMCs. Receptor source: a human donor with multiple sclerosis. CDR3s leave out the opening cysteine and the closing phenylalanine or tryptophan.

v_gene: TRBV9
j_gene: TRBJ2-5
CDR3aa: ASSVAGGGLQETQY

v_gene: TRBV28
j_gene: TRBJ2-7
CDR3aa: ASSVRTGRGEQY

v_gene: TRBV7-3
j_gene: TRBJ1-1
CDR3aa: ASSLIGGTEAF

v_gene: TRBV2
j_gene: TRBJ2-7
CDR3aa: ASSEAVRGPYEQY

v_gene: TRBV30
j_gene: TRBJ2-2
CDR3aa: AWLTGAGELF

v_gene: TRBV14
j_gene: TRBJ2-7
CDR3aa: ASSRRTAYEQY

v_gene: TRBV5-6
j_gene: TRBJ2-2
CDR3aa: ASSFSSHSGELF

v_gene: TRBV5-6
j_gene: TRBJ2-7
CDR3aa: ASSFTSGTYEQY

v_gene: TRBV19
j_gene: TRBJ1-2
CDR3aa: ASSIEDSGFYGYT

v_gene: TRBV7-9
j_gene: TRBJ2-5
CDR3aa: ASSYNQLQETQY

v_gene: TRBV15
j_gene: TRBJ2-3
CDR3aa: ATSRDSLEGPTDTQY

v_gene: TRBV6-5
j_gene: TRBJ2-7
CDR3aa: ASSYSYGTWHYEQY

v_gene: TRBV28
j_gene: TRBJ2-7
CDR3aa: ASVGGFYEQY

v_gene: TRBV7-2
j_gene: TRBJ2-1
CDR3aa: ASSETSGGGDEQF

v_gene: TRBV9
j_gene: TRBJ1-6
CDR3aa: ATASGVNSPLH

v_gene: TRBV3-1
j_gene: TRBJ1-5
CDR3aa: ASSQAGGRRSNQPQH

v_gene: TRBV5-6
j_gene: TRBJ1-1
CDR3aa: ASSLPRGWITEAF

v_gene: TRBV10-3
j_gene: TRBJ2-1
CDR3aa: AISDGRDSNEQF

v_gene: TRBV6-5
j_gene: TRBJ2-5
CDR3aa: ASSYLGTSGEETQY

v_gene: TRBV7-9
j_gene: TRBJ2-7
CDR3aa: ASSFTLDRGEQY

v_gene: TRBV2
j_gene: TRBJ2-2
CDR3aa: ASSAYRSTGELF

v_gene: TRBV3-1
j_gene: TRBJ2-7
CDR3aa: ASSQRQGGLEQY

v_gene: TRBV30
j_gene: TRBJ2-5
CDR3aa: AWTDSKETQY

v_gene: TRBV6-2/TRBV6-3
j_gene: TRBJ2-1
CDR3aa: ASSYFSGSSNEQF

v_gene: TRBV7-8
j_gene: TRBJ1-1
CDR3aa: ASSPLGANTEAF

v_gene: TRBV2
j_gene: TRBJ2-7
CDR3aa: ASILGGDEQY

v_gene: TRBV29-1
j_gene: TRBJ2-1
CDR3aa: SVEFLNVNSYNEQF

v_gene: TRBV6-5
j_gene: TRBJ2-1
CDR3aa: ASEATGRDEQF

v_gene: TRBV27
j_gene: TRBJ2-7
CDR3aa: ASSLTREQYEQY

v_gene: TRBV20-1
j_gene: TRBJ2-7
CDR3aa: SAEDRTLYEQY

v_gene: TRBV6-5
j_gene: TRBJ2-1
CDR3aa: ASSTGGSFNEQF

v_gene: TRBV25-1
j_gene: TRBJ2-7
CDR3aa: ASSESVRGEQY

v_gene: TRBV28
j_gene: TRBJ2-7
CDR3aa: ASSFRGIRVYEQY

v_gene: TRBV14
j_gene: TRBJ2-7
CDR3aa: ASSQGGTYEQY

v_gene: TRBV11-2
j_gene: TRBJ2-1
CDR3aa: ASSLGSSGGNEQF

v_gene: TRBV28
j_gene: TRBJ2-7
CDR3aa: ASSFRGYEQY

v_gene: TRBV29-1
j_gene: TRBJ2-7
CDR3aa: SAAGIGYEQY

v_gene: TRBV7-2
j_gene: TRBJ2-1
CDR3aa: ASSLLRVTSNEQF

v_gene: TRBV11-1
j_gene: TRBJ2-1
CDR3aa: ASSGSRTSEDNEQF

v_gene: TRBV4-3
j_gene: TRBJ2-7
CDR3aa: ASSQGLGTVTYEQY

v_gene: TRBV20-1
j_gene: TRBJ2-4
CDR3aa: SAAKDGLNIQY

v_gene: TRBV29-1
j_gene: TRBJ1-2
CDR3aa: SVPQGAGYT

v_gene: TRBV12-3/TRBV12-4
j_gene: TRBJ2-4
CDR3aa: ASSDDILIQY

v_gene: TRBV28
j_gene: TRBJ1-5
CDR3aa: ASSSTGLTVYSNQPQH

v_gene: TRBV5-4
j_gene: TRBJ2-7
CDR3aa: ASSLMPPGEQY

v_gene: TRBV14
j_gene: TRBJ2-5
CDR3aa: ASSQDRERPQGTQY